These 18 T cell receptor beta chains came from one sample sequenced in a study of shared clonotypes between healthy human individuals. The repertoire was sequenced with immunoSEQ multiplex PCR; TCRdb's copy has only in-frame clones and lacks some. The sample yields about 2 million clones, about 95% seen once. Naivety among CD8 cells was defined by CD45RO negativity and positive CCR7 selection, thereby excluding terminally differentiated effector memory CD45RA+ cells. Sequenced sample: naive CD8+ T cells sorted from blood. These receptors were obtained from a man younger than 35 in good health.

This clone was seen only once. The chain has TRBV5-4 and TRBJ1-1; D is perhaps TRBD1 (5 bases). This CDR3 is 14 amino acids long. Germline assignment: CDR1 SGHNT and CDR2 YYREEE (reference sequence). Trimming removed 0 bases from V and 3 bases from J, with 9 bases in between. The CDR3 nucleotides read TGTGCCAGCAGCTTGGGAGGGGTAGACACTGAAGCTTTCTTT. Its protein is CASSLGGVDTEAFF.

This CDR3 reads CASSQGGRDIWNSPLHF. CDR3 DNA: TGCGCCAGCAGCCAAGGGGGTCGGGACATATGGAATTCACCCCTCCACTTT. The chain combines TRBV4-1 with TRBJ1-6, with D tentatively TRBD1 (6 bases). Germline V gene data show CDR1 as MGHRA and CDR2 as YSYEKL. This CDR3 region has 17 residues. Trimming cost V 1 base and J 7 bases, with 17 bases left between them.

The rearrangement uses TRBV6-6 and TRBJ2-1; D tentatively reads TRBD1 or TRBD2 (6 bases each). Deletions cut 8 bases from V and 8 bases from J, with 22 bases between. Germline CDR1 is MNHNY and CDR2 is SVGAGI (reference sequence). CDR3 length: 15 amino acids. The CDR3 nucleotides are TGTGCCAGCGTAGCGGAGGTGGGGGCAATGGATGAGCAGTTCTTC. Residues: CASVAEVGAMDEQFF.

The V call is TRBV6-5, the J call TRBJ1-1; 7 bases match TRBD1. From germline, CDR1 is MNHEY and CDR2 SVGAGI. This CDR3 has 13 amino acids. The V and J ends lost 8 bases and 1 base, in that order; junction bases with no gene match: 4. The CDR3 protein is CASVGQANTEAFF. The CDR3 DNA reads TGTGCCAGCGTCGGACAGGCGAACACTGAAGCTTTCTTT.

This chain joins TRBV5-1 and TRBJ1-2, with D possibly matching TRBD1 (5 bases). This CDR3 comprises 13 residues. Trimming shortened V by 1 base and J by 8 bases, and 12 bases separated the two germline ends. The germline V gene encodes CDR1 SGHRS and CDR2 YFSETQ. CDR3 sequence reads: CASSLRGVDGYTF. The DNA of the CDR3 is TGCGCCAGCAGCTTGCGGGGGGTGGACGGCTACACCTTC.

This chain links TRBV9 with TRBJ2-3; the D gene is possibly TRBD1 (8 bases). Deletions cut 4 bases from V and 4 bases from J, with 16 bases between. This CDR3 is built from 15 residues. Germline values: CDR1 SGDLS, CDR2 YYNGEE. CDR3 nucleotides: TGTGCCAGCAGCCCTCGGACAGGGAGGGCAGATACGCAGTATTTT. This encodes CASSPRTGRADTQYF.

This chain connects TRBV4-3 to TRBJ2-1; 8 bases align to TRBD2. V trimming: 0 bases; J trimming: 3 bases; junction bases outside the gene matches: 4. The germline CDR1 and CDR2 sequences are LGHNA and YSLEER. The CDR3 is 16 residues long. CDR3 sequence reads: CASSQEREDLYNEQFF. In DNA, the CDR3 is TGCGCCAGCAGCCAAGAGCGGGAGGACCTCTACAATGAGCAGTTCTTC.

The rearrangement uses TRBV9 and TRBJ2-7; 7 bases match TRBD2. V was pared by 10 bases and J by 1 base, with 5 bases of the junction left unmatched. Germline V gives CDR1 SGDLS, CDR2 YYNGEE. CDR3 length: 12 residues. The CDR3 DNA reads as TGTGCCCGGGGAGGGGTATCCTACGAGCAGTACTTC. This sequence encodes CARGGVSYEQYF.

Note on this clone: This same CDR3 is encoded by further DNA sequences in the sample. The chain recombines TRBV13 with TRBJ2-3; the D gene could be TRBD1 or TRBD2 (5 bases each). CDR1 is PRHDT, CDR2 FYEKMQ, per germline (reference sequence). This CDR3 spans 12 amino acids. V was shortened by 5 bases and J by 4 bases, with 7 bases between the two germline ends. The chain's CDR3 is CASSPGPDTQYF. CDR3 coding DNA: TGTGCCAGCAGCCCGGGGCCAGATACGCAGTATTTT.

This clone was counted once. This specimen includes other DNA sequences encoding the same CDR3. The chain carries TRBV5-6 and TRBJ1-5; 7 bases are shared with TRBD1. The length of the CDR3 is 14 residues. Per the germline V gene, CDR1 is SGHDT and CDR2 is YYEEEE. The V segment lost 0 bases and the J segment 7 bases; nucleotides outside the gene matches: 4. CDR3 in amino acids: CASSLGQGGQPQHF. CDR3 DNA: TGTGCCAGCAGCTTGGGACAGGGCGGACAGCCCCAGCATTTT. Complete variable domain (other parts from reference TRBV5-6 and TRBJ1-5): DAGVTQSPTHLIKTRGQQVTLRCSPKSGHDTVSWYQQALGQGPQFIFQYYEEEERQRGNFPDRFSGHQFPNYSSELNVNALLLGDSALYLCASSLGQGGQPQHFGDGTRLSIL.

DNA of the CDR3: TGTGCCAGCTCCTATCTTACAGGACAGACGAACACTGAAGCTTTCTTT. Its protein is CASSYLTGQTNTEAFF. V usage is TRBV18 and J usage is TRBJ1-1; maybe TRBD1 (6 bases). V was shortened by 6 bases and J by 1 base, with 18 bases between the two germline ends. The germline V gene has CDR1 KGHSH and CDR2 LQKENI. The length of the CDR3 is 16 residues.

This sequence joins TRBV9 and TRBJ2-7; 8 nucleotides agree with TRBD2. CDR1 is SGDLS and CDR2 is YYNGEE in the germline V gene. The CDR3 extends over 14 amino acids. The J segment lost 3 bases and the V segment lost 3 bases, leaving 5 bases of the junction unmatched. CDR3 residues: CASSEGGLGYEQYF. The CDR3 DNA reads as TGTGCCAGCAGCGAAGGGGGACTAGGCTACGAGCAGTACTTC.

The rearrangement uses TRBV28 and TRBJ2-1; D possibly corresponds to TRBD2 (5 bases). The CDR3 has 11 residues. Germline CDR1 reads MDHEN; CDR2 reads SYDVKM. V was trimmed by 6 bases and J by 10 bases, leaving 10 bases between them. In DNA form, the CDR3 reads TGTGCCAGCAGCGACTCGGGGGAGCAGTTCTTC. It translates to CASSDSGEQFF.

The chain has TRBV27 and TRBJ2-7; 11 positions match TRBD2. V shed 6 bases, J shed 4 bases, and the junction held 11 bases outside the gene matches. The CDR3 length is 16 residues. Per the germline V gene, CDR1 is MNHEY and CDR2 is SMNVEV (reference sequence). The DNA for the CDR3 is TGTGCCAGCAGCCCCGAGGGGACTAGCGGAACTTACGAGCAGTACTTC. Its protein is CASSPEGTSGTYEQYF.

This chain's CDR3 is CASSLWRSGTEAFF. DNA of the CDR3: TGTGCCAGCAGTTTATGGCGCTCGGGGACTGAAGCTTTCTTT. The V call is TRBV28, the J call TRBJ1-1; D call uncertain. CDR1 and CDR2 from the germline V gene are MDHEN and SYDVKM. Between the trimmed V and J ends, which lost 0 bases and 5 bases, there was a span of 10 bases. This CDR3 is 14 amino acids long.

The V gene is TRBV5-1, the J gene TRBJ1-2; the match to TRBD1 covers 7 bases. V shed 0 bases, J shed 6 bases, and the junction held 11 bases outside the gene matches. CDR3 length equals 16 residues. The V gene's germline CDR1 is SGHRS and CDR2 YFSETQ. DNA of the CDR3: TGCGCCAGCAGCTTGGCCCCGAATGACAGGGCTGATGGCTACACCTTC. It specifies CASSLAPNDRADGYTF.

The chain recombines TRBV29-1 with TRBJ2-3, with TRBD1 matching over 8 bases. Germline CDR1 and CDR2: SQVTM and ANQGSEA. J was trimmed by 4 bases and V by 1 base; bases with no gene match: 19. The CDR3 has 19 residues. This CDR3 is CSVEGDRGIDYVSSDTQYF. Here the CDR3 DNA reads TGCAGCGTTGAAGGCGACAGGGGAATAGATTACGTTTCTTCAGATACGCAGTATTTT.

The chain uses TRBV7-9 and TRBJ2-3; tentatively, D is TRBD1 (6 bases). The ends were cut back, 4 bases at V and 6 bases at J, with 20 bases in the middle. Germline lookup yields CDR1 SEHNR and CDR2 FQNEAQ (reference sequence). The CDR3 sequence is 16 residues long. CDR3 region: CASSSYRDTFGDTQYF. DNA for the CDR3: TGTGCCAGCAGCTCGTACCGGGACACGTTCGGGGATACGCAGTATTTT.